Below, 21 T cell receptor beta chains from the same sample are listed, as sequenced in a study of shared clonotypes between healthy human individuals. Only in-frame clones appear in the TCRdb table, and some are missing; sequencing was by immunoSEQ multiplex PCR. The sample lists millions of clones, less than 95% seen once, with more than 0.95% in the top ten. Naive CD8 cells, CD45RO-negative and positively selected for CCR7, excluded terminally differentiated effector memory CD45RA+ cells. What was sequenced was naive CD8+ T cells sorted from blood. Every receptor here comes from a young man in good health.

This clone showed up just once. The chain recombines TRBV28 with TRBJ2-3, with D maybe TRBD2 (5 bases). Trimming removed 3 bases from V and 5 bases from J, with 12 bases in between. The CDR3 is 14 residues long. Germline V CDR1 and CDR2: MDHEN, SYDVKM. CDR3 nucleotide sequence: TGTGCCAGCAGTTTCTCGATCGGAGGAGATACGCAGTATTTT. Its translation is CASSFSIGGDTQYF.

The DNA of the CDR3 is TGTGCCAGCAGTATGCGGGGCTATTCGAACACTGAAGCTTTCTTT. Its protein is CASSMRGYSNTEAFF. The V and J genes are TRBV6-5 and TRBJ1-1; D is perhaps TRBD1 (5 bases). Germline V gene sequence: CDR1 MNHEY, CDR2 SVGAGI. V lost 5 bases and J 1 base, leaving 14 bases between the germline ends. CDR3 length: 15 amino acids.

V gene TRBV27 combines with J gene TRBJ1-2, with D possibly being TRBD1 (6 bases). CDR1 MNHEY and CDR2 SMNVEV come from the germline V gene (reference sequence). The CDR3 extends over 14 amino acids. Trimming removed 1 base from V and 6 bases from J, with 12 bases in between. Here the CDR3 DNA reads TGTGCCAGCAGTTTATTAGGGGGGGATAATGGCTACACCTTC. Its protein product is CASSLLGGDNGYTF.

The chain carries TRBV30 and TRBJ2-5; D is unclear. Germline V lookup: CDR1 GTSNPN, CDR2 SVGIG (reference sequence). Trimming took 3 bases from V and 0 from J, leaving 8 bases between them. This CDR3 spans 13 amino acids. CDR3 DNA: TGTGCCTGGAGCCCCCAAGACCAAGAGACCCAGTACTTC. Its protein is CAWSPQDQETQYF.

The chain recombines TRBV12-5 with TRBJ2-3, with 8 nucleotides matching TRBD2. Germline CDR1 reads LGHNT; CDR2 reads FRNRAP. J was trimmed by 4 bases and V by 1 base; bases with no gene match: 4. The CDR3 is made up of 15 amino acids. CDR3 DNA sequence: TGTGCTAGTGGTTTGGCGGGGACTAGTGCAGATACGCAGTATTTT. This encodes CASGLAGTSADTQYF.

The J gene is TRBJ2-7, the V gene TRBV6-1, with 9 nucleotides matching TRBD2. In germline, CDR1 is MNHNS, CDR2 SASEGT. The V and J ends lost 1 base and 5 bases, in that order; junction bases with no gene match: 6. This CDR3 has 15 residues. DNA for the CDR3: TGTGCCAGCAGTGAAGGTGCGGGAGGGCTCCACGAGCAGTACTTC. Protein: CASSEGAGGLHEQYF.

CDR3 amino acids: CASSLLGGVNTEAFF. In DNA, the CDR3 is TGTGCCAGCAGCTTGTTGGGGGGTGTAAACACTGAAGCTTTCTTT. This chain connects TRBV5-4 to TRBJ1-1, with a possible D match to TRBD1 (5 bases). Germline CDR1 and CDR2: SGHNT and YYREEE (reference sequence). This CDR3 is built from 15 residues. The V gene lost 1 base and the J gene lost 2 bases, with 12 bases spanning the gap.

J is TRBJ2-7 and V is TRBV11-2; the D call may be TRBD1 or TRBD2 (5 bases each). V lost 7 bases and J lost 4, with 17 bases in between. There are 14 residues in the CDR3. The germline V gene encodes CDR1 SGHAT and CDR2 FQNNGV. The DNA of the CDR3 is TGTGCCAGCACCTATCCAGAGGGGCTTTACGAGCAGTACTTC. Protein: CASTYPEGLYEQYF. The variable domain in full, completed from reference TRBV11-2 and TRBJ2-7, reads EAGVAQSPRYKIIEKRQSVAFWCNPISGHATLYWYQQILGQGPKLLIQFQNNGVVDDSQLPKDRFSAERLKGVDSTLKIQPAKLEDSAVYLCASTYPEGLYEQYFGPGTRLTVT.

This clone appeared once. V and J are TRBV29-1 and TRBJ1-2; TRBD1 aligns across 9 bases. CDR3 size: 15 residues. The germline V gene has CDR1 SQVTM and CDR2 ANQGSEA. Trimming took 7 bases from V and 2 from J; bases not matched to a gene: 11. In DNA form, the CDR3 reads TGCAGCGCTCCTATGCCGGGACAGGGAAACTATGGCTACACCTTC. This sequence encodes CSAPMPGQGNYGYTF.

CDR3 in amino acids: CASSLDPAEENNNEQFF. The DNA for the CDR3 is TGTGCCAGTAGCTTGGACCCAGCCGAGGAGAATAACAATGAGCAGTTCTTC. The chain employs TRBV19 and TRBJ2-1; D not certain. V gave up 6 bases and J gave up 5 bases, with 23 bases separating them. The CDR3 has 17 residues. Germline assignment: CDR1 LNHDA and CDR2 SQIVND (reference sequence).

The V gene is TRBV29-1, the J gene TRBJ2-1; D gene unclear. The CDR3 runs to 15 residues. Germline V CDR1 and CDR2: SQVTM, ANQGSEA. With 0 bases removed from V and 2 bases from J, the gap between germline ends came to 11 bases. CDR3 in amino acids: CSVEDREETYNEQFF. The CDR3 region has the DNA TGCAGCGTTGAAGATCGCGAAGAAACCTACAATGAGCAGTTCTTC.

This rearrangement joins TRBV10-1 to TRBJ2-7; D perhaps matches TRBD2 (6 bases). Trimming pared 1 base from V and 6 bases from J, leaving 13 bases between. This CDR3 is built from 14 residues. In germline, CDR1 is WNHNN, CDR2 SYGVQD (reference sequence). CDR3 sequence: CASSEWDSRSEQYF. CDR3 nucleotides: TGCGCCAGCAGTGAGTGGGACTCCCGGAGCGAGCAGTACTTC.

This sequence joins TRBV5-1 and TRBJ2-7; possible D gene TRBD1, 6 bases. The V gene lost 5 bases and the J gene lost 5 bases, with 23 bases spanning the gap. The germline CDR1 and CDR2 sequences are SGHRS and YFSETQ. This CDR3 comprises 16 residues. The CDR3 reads CASRGEMARWDNEQYF. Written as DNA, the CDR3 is TGCGCCAGCAGAGGGGAAATGGCCCGGTGGGACAACGAGCAGTACTTC.

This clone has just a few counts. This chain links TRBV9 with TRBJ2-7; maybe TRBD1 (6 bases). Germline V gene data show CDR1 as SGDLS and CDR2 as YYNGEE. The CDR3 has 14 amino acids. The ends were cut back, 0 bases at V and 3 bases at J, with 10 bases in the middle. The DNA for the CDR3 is TGTGCCAGCAGCGTAGGGAACAGGGTCTACGAGCAGTACTTC. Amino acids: CASSVGNRVYEQYF.

DNA of the CDR3: TGTGCCAGCAGCTTGGGCAGGGAGGGAACTAATGAAAAACTGTTTTTT. This translates into CASSLGREGTNEKLFF. This chain links TRBV5-8 with TRBJ1-4; maybe TRBD1 (5 bases). Germline V gene data show CDR1 as SGHTS and CDR2 as YDEGEE. This CDR3 is built from 16 residues. The V end was cut by 0 bases, the J end by 1 base, with 10 bases between. Supplemented by reference TRBV5-8 and TRBJ1-4, the full variable domain reads EAGVTQSPTHLIKTRGQQATLRCSPISGHTSVYWYQQALGLGLQFLLWYDEGEERNRGNFPPRFSGRQFPNYSSELNVNALELEDSALYLCASSLGREGTNEKLFFGSGTQLSVL.

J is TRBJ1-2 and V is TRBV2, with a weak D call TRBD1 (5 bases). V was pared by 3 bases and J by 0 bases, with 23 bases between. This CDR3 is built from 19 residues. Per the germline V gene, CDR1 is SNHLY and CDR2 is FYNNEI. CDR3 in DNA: TGTGCCAGCAGTGAGAGGGGTACAGTAATAGGCTTGGCTAACTATGGCTACACCTTC. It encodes CASSERGTVIGLANYGYTF.

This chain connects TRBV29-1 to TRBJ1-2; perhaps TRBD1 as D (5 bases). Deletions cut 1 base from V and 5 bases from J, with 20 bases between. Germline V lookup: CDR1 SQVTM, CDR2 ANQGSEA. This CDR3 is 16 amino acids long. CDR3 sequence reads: CSVEGRDQRRGYGYTF. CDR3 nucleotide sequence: TGCAGCGTTGAAGGTCGGGATCAGAGAAGGGGTTATGGCTACACCTTC.

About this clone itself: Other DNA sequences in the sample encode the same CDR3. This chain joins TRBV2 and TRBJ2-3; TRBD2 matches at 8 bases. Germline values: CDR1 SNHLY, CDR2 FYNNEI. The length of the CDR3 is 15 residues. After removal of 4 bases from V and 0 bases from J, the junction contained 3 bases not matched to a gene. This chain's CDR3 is CASSGTSGSTDTQYF. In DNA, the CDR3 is TGTGCCAGCAGTGGAACTAGCGGCAGCACAGATACGCAGTATTTT.

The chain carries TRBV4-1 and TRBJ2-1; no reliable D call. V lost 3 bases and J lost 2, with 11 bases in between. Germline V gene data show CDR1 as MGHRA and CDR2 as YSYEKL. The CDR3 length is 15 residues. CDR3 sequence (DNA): TGCGCCAGCAGCCATAAAGCAGAGGCCTACAATGAGCAGTTCTTC. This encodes CASSHKAEAYNEQFF.

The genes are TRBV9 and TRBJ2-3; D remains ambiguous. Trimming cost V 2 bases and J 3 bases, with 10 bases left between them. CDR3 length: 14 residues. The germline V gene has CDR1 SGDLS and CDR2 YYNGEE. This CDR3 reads CASSVWARTDTQYF. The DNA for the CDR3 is TGTGCCAGCAGCGTGTGGGCAAGGACAGATACGCAGTATTTT.

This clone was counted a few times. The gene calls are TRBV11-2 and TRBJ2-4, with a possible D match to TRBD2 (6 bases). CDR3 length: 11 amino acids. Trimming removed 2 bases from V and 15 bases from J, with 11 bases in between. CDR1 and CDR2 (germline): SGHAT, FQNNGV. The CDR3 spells CASSLLAGLYF. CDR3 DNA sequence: TGTGCCAGCAGCTTACTGGCGGGGTTGTACTTC.